This T cell receptor beta chain is from a study of blood T cell repertoires in COVID-19. Study at large: COVID-19 samples, acute and convalescent, were from the United States, Italy and Spain. In each case, the material was cDNA or gDNA derived from T cells, B-cell-depleted T cells, or PBMCs.

Trimming cost V 4 bases and J 1 base, with 7 bases left between them. In germline, CDR1 is MGHDK, CDR2 SYGVNS. The CDR3 spans 13 residues. The study recruited people aged about 18 to 89 years across roughly 23 US areas. The recovered donors of Cohort 3 showed two negative PCRs, clearance, or symptom resolution. Assay used: immunoSEQ multiplex PCR; TCRdb lists only in-frame clones, some missing. This table holds some 330,000 clones, around 84% found once. This sequence joins TRBV25-1 and TRBJ1-1; D is uncertain. This receptor was identified in a man aged 30 to 45 who had recovered from COVID-19. The specimen was PBMCs or T cells enriched from blood (not recorded which). The CDR3 DNA sequence: TGTGCCAGCAGTGGAGGAGCGAACACTGAAGCTTTCTTT. Protein product: CASSGGANTEAFF.